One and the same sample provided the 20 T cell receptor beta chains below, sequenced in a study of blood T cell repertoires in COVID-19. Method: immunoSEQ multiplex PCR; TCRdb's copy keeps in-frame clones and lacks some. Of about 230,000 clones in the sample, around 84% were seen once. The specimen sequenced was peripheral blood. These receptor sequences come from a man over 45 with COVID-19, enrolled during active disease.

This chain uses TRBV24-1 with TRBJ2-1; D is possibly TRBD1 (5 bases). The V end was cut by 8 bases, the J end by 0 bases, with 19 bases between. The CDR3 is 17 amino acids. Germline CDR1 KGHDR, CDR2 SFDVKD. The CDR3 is CATKDPEDTISYNEQFF. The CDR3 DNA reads TGTGCCACCAAGGATCCTGAGGACACGATCTCCTACAATGAGCAGTTCTTC.

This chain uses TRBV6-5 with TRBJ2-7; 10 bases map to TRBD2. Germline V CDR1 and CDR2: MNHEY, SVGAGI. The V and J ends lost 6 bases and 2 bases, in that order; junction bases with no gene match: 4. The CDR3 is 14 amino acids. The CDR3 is CASRGLAPTYEQYF. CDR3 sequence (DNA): TGTGCCAGCAGGGGACTAGCGCCTACCTACGAGCAGTACTTC.

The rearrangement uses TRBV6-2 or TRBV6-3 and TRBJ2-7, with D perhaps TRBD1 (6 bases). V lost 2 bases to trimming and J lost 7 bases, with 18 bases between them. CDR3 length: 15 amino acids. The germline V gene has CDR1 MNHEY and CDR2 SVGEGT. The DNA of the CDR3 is TGTGCCAGCAGTTACCGGGGACAAACTACGGGGGAGCAGTACTTC. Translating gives CASSYRGQTTGEQYF.

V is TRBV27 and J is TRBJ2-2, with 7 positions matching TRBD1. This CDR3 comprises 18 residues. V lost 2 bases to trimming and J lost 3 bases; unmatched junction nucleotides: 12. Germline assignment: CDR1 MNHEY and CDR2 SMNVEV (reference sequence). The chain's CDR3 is CASSLDRVVGFHTGELFF. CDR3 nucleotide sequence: TGTGCCAGCAGTTTAGACAGGGTGGTGGGGTTCCACACCGGGGAGCTGTTTTTT.

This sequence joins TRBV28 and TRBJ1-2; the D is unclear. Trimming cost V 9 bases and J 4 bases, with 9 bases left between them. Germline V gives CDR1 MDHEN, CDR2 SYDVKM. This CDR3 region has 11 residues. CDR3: CASGSFYGYTF. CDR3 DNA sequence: TGTGCCAGTGGGAGCTTCTATGGCTACACCTTC.

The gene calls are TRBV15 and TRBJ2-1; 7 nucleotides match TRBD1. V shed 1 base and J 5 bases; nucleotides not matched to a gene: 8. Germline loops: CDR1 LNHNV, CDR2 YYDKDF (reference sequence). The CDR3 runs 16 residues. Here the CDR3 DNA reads TGTGCCACCAGCAGAGGTAGGGGGCTTCTACACAATGAGCAGTTCTTC. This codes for CATSRGRGLLHNEQFF.

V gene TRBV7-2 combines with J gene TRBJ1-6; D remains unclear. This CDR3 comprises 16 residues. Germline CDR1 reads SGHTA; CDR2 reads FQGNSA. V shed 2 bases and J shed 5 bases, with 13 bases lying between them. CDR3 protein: CASSLIGGGNNSPLHF. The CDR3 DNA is TGTGCCAGCAGCTTAATAGGAGGAGGGAATAATTCACCCCTCCACTTT.

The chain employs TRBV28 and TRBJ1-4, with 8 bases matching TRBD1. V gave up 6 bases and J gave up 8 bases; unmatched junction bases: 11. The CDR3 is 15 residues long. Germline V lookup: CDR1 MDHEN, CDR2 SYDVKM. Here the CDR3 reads CASRSDQGAGEKLFF. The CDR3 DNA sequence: TGTGCCAGCAGGTCAGATCAGGGGGCGGGCGAAAAACTGTTTTTT. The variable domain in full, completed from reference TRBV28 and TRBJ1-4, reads DVKVTQSSRYLVKRTGEKVFLECVQDMDHENMFWYRQDPGLGLRLIYFSYDVKMKEKGDIPEGYSVSREKKERFSLILESASTNQTSMYLCASRSDQGAGEKLFFGSGTQLSVL.

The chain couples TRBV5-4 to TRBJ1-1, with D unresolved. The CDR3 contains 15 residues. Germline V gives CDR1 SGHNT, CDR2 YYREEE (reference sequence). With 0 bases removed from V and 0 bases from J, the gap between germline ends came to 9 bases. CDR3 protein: CASSLVSIMNTEAFF. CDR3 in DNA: TGTGCCAGCAGCTTGGTTAGTATAATGAACACTGAAGCTTTCTTT.

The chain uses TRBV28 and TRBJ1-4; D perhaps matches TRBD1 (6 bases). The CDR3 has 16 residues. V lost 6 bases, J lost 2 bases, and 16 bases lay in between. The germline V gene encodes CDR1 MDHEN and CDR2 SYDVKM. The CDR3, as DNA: TGTGCCAGCAGCCGATACAGGGCCTCCACTAATGAAAAACTGTTTTTT. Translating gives CASSRYRASTNEKLFF.

The CDR3 DNA sequence: TGTGCCAGCAGTACACACAGGGCGGACACAGATACGCAGTATTTT. This sequence encodes CASSTHRADTDTQYF. V gene TRBV6-6 combines with J gene TRBJ2-3; D might be TRBD1 (6 bases). The CDR3 has 15 amino acids. Trimming left V 5 bases short and J 2 bases short, with 14 bases between. Germline V gives CDR1 MNHNY, CDR2 SVGAGI (reference sequence).

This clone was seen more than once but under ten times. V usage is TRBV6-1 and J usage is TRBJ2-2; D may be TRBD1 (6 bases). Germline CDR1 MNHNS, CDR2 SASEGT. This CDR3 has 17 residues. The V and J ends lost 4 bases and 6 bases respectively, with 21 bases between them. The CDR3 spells CASSAGRTGKWAGELFF. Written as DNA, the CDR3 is TGTGCCAGCAGTGCGGGGAGAACAGGGAAGTGGGCCGGGGAGCTGTTTTTT.

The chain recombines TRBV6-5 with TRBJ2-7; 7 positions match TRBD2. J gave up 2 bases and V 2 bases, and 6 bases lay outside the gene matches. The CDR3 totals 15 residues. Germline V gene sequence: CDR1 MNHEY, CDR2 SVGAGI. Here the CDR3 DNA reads TGTGCCAGCAGTTACGGGAGGGGAGGCACCTACGAGCAGTACTTC. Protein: CASSYGRGGTYEQYF.

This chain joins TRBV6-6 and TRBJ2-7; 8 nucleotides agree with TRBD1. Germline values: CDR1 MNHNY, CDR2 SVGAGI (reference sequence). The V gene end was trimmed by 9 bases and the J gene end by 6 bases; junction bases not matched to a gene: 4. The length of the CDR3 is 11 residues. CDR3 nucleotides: TGTGCCAGTCACAGGGGGAGCGAGCAGTACTTC. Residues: CASHRGSEQYF.

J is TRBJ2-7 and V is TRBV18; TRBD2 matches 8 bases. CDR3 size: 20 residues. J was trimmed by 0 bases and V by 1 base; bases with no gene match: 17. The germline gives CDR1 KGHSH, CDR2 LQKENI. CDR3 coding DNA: TGTGCCAGCTCACCACGGTCAGGGGCCCCCGGCCTAGCGGGCTCCTACGAGCAGTACTTC. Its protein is CASSPRSGAPGLAGSYEQYF.

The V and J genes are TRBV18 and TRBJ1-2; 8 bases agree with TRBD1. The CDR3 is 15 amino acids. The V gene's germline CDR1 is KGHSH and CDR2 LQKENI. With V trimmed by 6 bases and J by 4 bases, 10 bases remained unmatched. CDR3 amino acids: CASSFGQGGGYGYTF. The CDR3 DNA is TGTGCCAGCTCGTTCGGACAGGGAGGAGGCTATGGCTACACCTTC. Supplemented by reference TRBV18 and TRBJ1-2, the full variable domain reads NAGVMQNPRHLVRRRGQEARLRCSPMKGHSHVYWYRQLPEEGLKFMVYLQKENIIDESGMPKERFSAEFPKEGPSILRIQQVVRGDSAAYFCASSFGQGGGYGYTFGSGTRLTVV.

The CDR3 loop is CASSPGTGSSPLHF. The CDR3 coding sequence is TGTGCCAGCAGCCCGGGGACAGGGTCCTCACCCCTCCACTTT. V usage is TRBV7-9 and J usage is TRBJ1-6; TRBD1 aligns across 9 bases. Unmatched junction bases numbered 6, after V lost 5 bases and J lost 10 bases. Germline V CDR1 and CDR2: SEHNR, FQNEAQ (reference sequence). This CDR3 has 14 residues.

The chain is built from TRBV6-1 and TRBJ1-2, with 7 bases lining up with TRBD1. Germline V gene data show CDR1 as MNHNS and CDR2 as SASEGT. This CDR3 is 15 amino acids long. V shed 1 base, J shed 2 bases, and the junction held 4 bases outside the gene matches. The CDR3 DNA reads TGTGCCAGCAGTGAAGTCGGCAGGGGGAACTATGGCTACACCTTC. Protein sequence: CASSEVGRGNYGYTF.

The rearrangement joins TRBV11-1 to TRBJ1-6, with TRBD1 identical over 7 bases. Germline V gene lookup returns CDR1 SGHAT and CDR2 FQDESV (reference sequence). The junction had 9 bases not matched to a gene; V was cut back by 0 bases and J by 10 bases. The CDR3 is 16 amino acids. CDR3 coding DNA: TGTGCCAGCAGCTTAGCAACGACAGGGCTTCGATCACCCCTCCACTTT. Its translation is CASSLATTGLRSPLHF.

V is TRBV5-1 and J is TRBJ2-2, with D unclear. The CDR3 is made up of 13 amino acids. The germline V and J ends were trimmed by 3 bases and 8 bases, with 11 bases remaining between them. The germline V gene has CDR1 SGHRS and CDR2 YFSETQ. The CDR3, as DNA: TGCGCCAGCAGCTCGACTCCGTCAGGGGAGCTGTTTTTT. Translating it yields CASSSTPSGELFF.